This record covers a single TCR beta chain. Its cognate antigen has yet to be identified. Base-call qualities are not available, and no considerably larger clone is one nucleotide away. The data originate from a study of Ad26.COV2.S vaccination and SARS-CoV-2 variants (dated by TCRdb to the early 2020s). As for the study more broadly: Donors in the vaccine arm were drawn from COV1001, a multicentre, randomized, double-blind, placebo-controlled phase I-IIa trial testing Ad26.COV2.S in healthy adults. Ad26.COV2.S was administered intramuscularly at a dose of 5x10^10 or 1x10^11 viral particles, either as one shot or as two shots given 56 days apart. TCRbeta repertoire sequencing served as the tool for gauging how specific and how broad the SARS-CoV-2-reactive T cell receptors were following Ad26.COV2.S vaccination. The TCR-sequenced set comprised approximately 30 samples: some 20 Ad26.COV2.S vaccine recipients, 5 placebo recipients and 8 SARS-CoV-2 convalescent individuals. Participants in the trial were split at random into five groups of five each, receiving low-dose or high-dose Ad26.COV2.S once or twice, or else placebo on both occasions. Investigators remained blinded to trial group allocation during experiments and outcome assessment. Study-wide conclusions, independent of this receptor: The study was not powered for comparison of responses between vaccine doses or regimens. Spike-specific TCR breadth was higher in Ad26.COV2.S recipients than in placebo recipients (P = 0.0014). After vaccination, spike-specific CD8+ and CD4+ T cell responses were reported to show substantial breadth. The authors noted that total T cell responses may have been underestimated by the TCR breadth and depth analyses. Non-spike TCR breadth was comparable between vaccine and placebo recipients, consistent with the vaccine containing only spike.

The immunoSEQ Assay was used to sequence TCRbeta CDR3 regions. After extraction, genomic DNA underwent amplification by bias-controlled multiplex PCR, followed by high-throughput sequencing. Turning to the authors' computational methods: Collapsing and filtering of sequences were performed to quantify the absolute abundance of each unique TCRbeta CDR3 region. T cell fraction was estimated by normalizing TCRbeta template counts to usable DNA, which was measured by amplifying reference genes present in all nucleated cells. Repertoire TCRs were annotated as SARS-CoV-2-specific by exact matching of V gene, CDR3 amino acid sequence and J gene to a known reactive TCR set. The reference SARS-CoV-2 TCR set was derived from MIRA and filtered for enrichment in COVID-19-positive ImmuneCODE repertoires, a step that removed public or cross-reactive TCRs. Using the MIRA antigens, annotated TCRs were further analysed by specific ORF or by position within an ORF. Depth was the summed frequency of annotated unique rearrangements, while breadth was defined as annotated unique rearrangements over total unique productive rearrangements. Two-sided Wilcoxon rank-sum tests were used to compare TCR breadth between groups. TCRdb provides this immuneACCESS table in a form limited to in-frame rearrangements. Some clones are lacking; in checked studies, under half of them reflect an unresolved V gene, and why the rest are absent is not known. The V and J calls and clone size come from that table; D and trimming were worked out from the DNA. The sample data list roughly 350,000 clones, and 70% to 90% of these were observed just once. Around 11% of the sample is in the top ten clones.

What the treatment or condition label conveys for this sample: about 20 received Ad26.COV2.S at low or high dose, single or two shots; roughly five received placebo; per-sample allocation not given. For vaccine and placebo recipients, repertoires were sequenced using samples collected on day 63 after the first injection. Between 29 July and 7 August 2020, Cohort 1b enrolled 25 adults aged 18-55 years at one site in Boston, USA. As a vaccine, Ad26.COV2.S was a replication-incompetent adenovirus type 26 vector that expressed a prefusion-stabilized SARS-CoV-2 spike protein derived from the original Wuhan strain. CDR1 is given as MDHEN and CDR2 as SYDVKM, both from the germline V gene. From its cysteine to its phenylalanine, the CDR3 spans 12 amino acids. Of the read, only the CDR3 DNA is kept; its 36 bases are in frame from base 1. V and J are trimmed by 8 bases and 3 bases, and the gene matches miss 3 bases of the junction.

Sequencing used peripheral blood, obtained in a trial of Ad26.COV2.S vaccine versus placebo. The TCR originated in a person aged 18-65 years who received the Ad26.COV2.S COVID-19 vaccine or a placebo. The chain is assembled from TRBV28 and TRBJ1-1; 7 of the junction bases match TRBD1. The CDR3 region: CASQTGDTEAFF. The sequenced DNA is TGTGCCAGCCAAACAGGGGACACTGAAGCTTTCTTT.